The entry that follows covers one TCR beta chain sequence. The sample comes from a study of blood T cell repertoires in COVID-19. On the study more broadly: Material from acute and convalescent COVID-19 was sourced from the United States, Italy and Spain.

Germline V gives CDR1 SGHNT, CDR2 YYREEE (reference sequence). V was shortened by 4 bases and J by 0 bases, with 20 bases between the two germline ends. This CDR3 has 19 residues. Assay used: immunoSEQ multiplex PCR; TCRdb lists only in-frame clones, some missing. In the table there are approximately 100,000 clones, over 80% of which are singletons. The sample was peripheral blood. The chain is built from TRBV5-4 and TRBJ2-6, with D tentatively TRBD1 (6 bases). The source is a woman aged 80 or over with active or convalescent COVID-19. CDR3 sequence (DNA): TGTGCCAGCAGCCGGGGTTTGGCAGGGGCCGGCTCTGGGGCCAACGTCCTGACTTTC. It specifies CASSRGLAGAGSGANVLTF.